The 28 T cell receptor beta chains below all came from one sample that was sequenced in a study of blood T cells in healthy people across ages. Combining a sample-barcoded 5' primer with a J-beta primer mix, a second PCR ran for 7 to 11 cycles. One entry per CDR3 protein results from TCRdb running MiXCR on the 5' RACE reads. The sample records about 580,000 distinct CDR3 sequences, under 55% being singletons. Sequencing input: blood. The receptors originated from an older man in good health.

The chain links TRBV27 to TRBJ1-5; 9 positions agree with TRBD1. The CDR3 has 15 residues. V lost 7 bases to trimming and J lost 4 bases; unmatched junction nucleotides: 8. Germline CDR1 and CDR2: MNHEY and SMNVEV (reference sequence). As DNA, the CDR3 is TGTGCCAGCACCAAGACAGGGGGTGGTAATCAGCCCCAGCATTTT. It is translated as CASTKTGGGNQPQHF.

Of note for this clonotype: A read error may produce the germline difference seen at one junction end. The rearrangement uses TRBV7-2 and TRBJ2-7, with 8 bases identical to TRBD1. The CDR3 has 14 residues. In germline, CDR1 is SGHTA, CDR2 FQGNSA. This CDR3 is CASRLGQGAGEQYF. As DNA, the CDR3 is TGTGCCAGCAGGTTAGGGCAGGGGGCGGGCGAGCAGTACTTC.

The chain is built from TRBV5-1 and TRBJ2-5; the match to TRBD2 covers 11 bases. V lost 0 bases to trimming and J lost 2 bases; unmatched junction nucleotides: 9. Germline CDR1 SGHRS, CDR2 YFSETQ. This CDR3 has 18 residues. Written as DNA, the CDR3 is TGCGCCAGCAGCTTGGTCCACTCTACTAGCGGGGGTCAAGAGACCCAGTACTTC. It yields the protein CASSLVHSTSGGQETQYF.

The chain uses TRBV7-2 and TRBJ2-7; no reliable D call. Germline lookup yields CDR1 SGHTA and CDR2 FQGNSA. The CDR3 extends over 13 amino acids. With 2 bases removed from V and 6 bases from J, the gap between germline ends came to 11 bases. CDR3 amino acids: CASSLIYSTEQYF. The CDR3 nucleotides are TGTGCCAGCAGCTTAATCTACAGCACCGAGCAGTACTTC. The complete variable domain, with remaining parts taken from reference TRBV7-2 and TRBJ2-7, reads GAGVSQSPSNKVTEKGKDVELRCDPISGHTALYWYRQSLGQGLEFLIYFQGNSAPDKSGLPSDRFSAERTGGSVSTLTIQRTQQEDSAVYLCASSLIYSTEQYFGPGTRLTVT.

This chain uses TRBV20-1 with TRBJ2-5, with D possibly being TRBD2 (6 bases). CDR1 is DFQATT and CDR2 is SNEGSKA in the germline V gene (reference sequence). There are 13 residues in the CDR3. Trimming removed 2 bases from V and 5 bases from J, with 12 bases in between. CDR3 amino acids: CSARSAAGETQYF. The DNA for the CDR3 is TGCAGTGCTAGAAGCGCCGCGGGGGAGACCCAGTACTTC.

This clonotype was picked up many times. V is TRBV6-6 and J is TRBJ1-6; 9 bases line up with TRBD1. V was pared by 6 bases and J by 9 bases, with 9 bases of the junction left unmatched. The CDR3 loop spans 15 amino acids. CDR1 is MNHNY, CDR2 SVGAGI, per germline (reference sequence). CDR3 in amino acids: CASRSSGQGSSPLHF. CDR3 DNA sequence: TGTGCCAGCAGATCCTCGGGACAGGGTTCTTCACCCCTCCACTTT.

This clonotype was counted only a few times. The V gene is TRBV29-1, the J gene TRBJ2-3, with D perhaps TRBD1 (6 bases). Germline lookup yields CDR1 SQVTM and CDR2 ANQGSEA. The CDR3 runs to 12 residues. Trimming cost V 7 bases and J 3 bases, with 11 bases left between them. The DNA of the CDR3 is TGCAGCGCCAGCACAGGGACAGATACGCAGTATTTT. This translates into CSASTGTDTQYF.

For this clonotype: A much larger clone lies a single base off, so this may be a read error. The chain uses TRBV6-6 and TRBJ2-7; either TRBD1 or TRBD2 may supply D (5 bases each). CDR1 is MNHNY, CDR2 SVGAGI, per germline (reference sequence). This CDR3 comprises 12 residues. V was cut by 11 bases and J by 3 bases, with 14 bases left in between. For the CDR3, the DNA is TGTGCCGGCTCGGGGACCAGCTACGAGCAGTACTTC. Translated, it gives CAGSGTSYEQYF.

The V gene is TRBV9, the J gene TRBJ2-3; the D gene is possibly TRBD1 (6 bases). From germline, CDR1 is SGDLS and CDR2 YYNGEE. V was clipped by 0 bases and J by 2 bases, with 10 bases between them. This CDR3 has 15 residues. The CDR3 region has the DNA TGTGCCAGCAGCGTAGGTGGACAGAACACAGATACGCAGTATTTT. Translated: CASSVGGQNTDTQYF.

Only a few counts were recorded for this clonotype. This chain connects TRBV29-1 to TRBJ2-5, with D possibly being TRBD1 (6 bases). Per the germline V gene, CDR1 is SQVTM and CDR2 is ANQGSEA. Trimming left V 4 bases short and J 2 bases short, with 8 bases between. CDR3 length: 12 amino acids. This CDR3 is CSVVDRQETQYF. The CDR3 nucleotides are TGCAGCGTTGTGGACAGACAAGAGACCCAGTACTTC.

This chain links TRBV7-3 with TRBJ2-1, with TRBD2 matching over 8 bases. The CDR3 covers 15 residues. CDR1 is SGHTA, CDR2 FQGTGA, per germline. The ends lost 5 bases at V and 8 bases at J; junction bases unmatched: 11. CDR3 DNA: TGTGCCAGCAGCGGTAGCGGGGTCCGATACGATGAGCAGTTCTTC. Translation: CASSGSGVRYDEQFF.

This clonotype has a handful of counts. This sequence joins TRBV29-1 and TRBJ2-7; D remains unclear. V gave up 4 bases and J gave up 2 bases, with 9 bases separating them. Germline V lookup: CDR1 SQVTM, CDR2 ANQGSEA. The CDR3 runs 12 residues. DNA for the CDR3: TGCAGCGTTGTGGTAGGACCCTACGAGCAGTACTTC. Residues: CSVVVGPYEQYF.

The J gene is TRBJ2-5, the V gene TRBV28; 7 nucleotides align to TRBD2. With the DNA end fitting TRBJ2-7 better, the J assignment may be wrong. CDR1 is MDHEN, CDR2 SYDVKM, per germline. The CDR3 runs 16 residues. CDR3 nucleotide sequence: TGTGCCAGCAGTTTTTTTGCGGGAGAGTTCGCCTACGAGCAGTACTTC. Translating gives CASSFFAGEFAYEQYF.

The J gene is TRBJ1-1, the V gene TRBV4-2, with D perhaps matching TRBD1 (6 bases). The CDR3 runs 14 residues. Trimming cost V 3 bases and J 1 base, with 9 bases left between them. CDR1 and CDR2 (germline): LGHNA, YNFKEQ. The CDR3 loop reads CASSHTQGNTEAFF. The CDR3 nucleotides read TGTGCCAGCAGCCACACACAGGGGAACACTGAAGCTTTCTTT.

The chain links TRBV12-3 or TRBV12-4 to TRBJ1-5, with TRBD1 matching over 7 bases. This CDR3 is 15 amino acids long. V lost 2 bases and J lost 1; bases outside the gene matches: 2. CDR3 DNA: TGTGCCAGCAGTTTACAGGGGGACAGCAATCAGCCCCAGCATTTT. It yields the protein CASSLQGDSNQPQHF.

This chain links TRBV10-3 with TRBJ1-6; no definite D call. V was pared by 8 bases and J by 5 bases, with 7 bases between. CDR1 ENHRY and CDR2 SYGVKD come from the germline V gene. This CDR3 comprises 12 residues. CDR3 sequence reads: CAIHGDNSPLHF. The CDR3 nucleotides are TGTGCCATCCACGGAGATAATTCACCCCTCCACTTT.

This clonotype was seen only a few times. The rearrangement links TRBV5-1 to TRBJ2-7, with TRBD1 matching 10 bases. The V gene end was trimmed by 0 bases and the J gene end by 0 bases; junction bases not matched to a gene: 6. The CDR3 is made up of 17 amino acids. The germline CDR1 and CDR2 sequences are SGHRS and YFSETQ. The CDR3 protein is CASSLDATGGSSYEQYF. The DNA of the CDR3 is TGCGCCAGCAGCTTGGACGCGACAGGGGGCAGCTCCTACGAGCAGTACTTC.

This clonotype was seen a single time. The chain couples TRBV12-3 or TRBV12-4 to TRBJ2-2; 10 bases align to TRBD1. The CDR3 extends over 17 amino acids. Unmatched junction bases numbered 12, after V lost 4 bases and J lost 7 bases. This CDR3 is CASSSSGPGQGIGELFF. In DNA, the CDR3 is TGTGCCAGCAGTTCATCAGGTCCGGGACAGGGGATCGGGGAGCTGTTTTTT.

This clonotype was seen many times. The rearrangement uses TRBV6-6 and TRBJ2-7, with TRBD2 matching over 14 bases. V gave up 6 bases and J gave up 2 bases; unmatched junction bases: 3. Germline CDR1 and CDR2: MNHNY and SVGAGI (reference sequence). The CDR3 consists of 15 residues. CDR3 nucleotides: TGTGCCAGCAGACCGGGACTAGCGGGGGCCTACGAGCAGTACTTC. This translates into CASRPGLAGAYEQYF.

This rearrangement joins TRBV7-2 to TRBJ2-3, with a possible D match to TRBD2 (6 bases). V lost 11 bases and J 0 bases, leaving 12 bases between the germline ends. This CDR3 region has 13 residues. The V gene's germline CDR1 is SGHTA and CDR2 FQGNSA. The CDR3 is CARRRGSTDTQYF. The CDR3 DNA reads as TGTGCCCGTCGACGGGGGAGCACAGATACGCAGTATTTT.

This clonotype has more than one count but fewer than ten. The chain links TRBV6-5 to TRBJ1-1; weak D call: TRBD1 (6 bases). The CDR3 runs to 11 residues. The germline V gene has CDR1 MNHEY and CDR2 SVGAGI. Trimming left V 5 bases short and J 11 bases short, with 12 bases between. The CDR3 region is CASSTGCTAFF. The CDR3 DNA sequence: TGTGCCAGCAGTACAGGGTGTACGGCTTTCTTT.

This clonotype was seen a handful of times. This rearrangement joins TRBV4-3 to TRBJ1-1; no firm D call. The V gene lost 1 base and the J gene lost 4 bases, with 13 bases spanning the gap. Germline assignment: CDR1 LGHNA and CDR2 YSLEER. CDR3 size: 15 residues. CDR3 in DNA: TGCGCCAGCAGCCAAGTCATCAATTCGGCCACTGAAGCTTTCTTT. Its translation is CASSQVINSATEAFF.

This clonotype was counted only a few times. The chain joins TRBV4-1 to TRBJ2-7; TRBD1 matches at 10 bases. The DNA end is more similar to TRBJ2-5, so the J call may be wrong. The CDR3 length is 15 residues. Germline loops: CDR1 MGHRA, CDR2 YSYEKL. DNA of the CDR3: TGCGCCAGCAGCGCCCCAAGTAGGACAGGGGGGACCCAGTACTTC. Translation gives CASSAPSRTGGTQYF.

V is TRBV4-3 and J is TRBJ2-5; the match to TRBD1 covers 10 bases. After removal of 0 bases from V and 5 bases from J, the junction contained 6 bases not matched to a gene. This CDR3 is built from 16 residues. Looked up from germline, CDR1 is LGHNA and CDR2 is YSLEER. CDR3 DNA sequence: TGCGCCAGCAGCCAAGAGGGACAGGGGACGGAGGAGACCCAGTACTTC. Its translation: CASSQEGQGTEETQYF.

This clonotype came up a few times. CDR3 amino acids: CSVEEQGRPDTQYF. The CDR3 DNA reads as TGCAGCGTTGAAGAACAGGGGAGACCAGATACGCAGTATTTT. The V gene is TRBV29-1, the J gene TRBJ2-3, with 7 bases fitting TRBD1. Germline CDR1 SQVTM, CDR2 ANQGSEA. The CDR3 is 14 amino acids. The ends lost 0 bases at V and 4 bases at J; junction bases unmatched: 4.

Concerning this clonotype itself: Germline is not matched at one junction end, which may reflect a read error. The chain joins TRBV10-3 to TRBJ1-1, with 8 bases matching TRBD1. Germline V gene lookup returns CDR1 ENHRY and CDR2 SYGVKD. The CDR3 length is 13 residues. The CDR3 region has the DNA TGTGCCCTCAGGGTACAGGGGGATGCTGAAGCTTTCTTT. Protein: CALRVQGDAEAFF.

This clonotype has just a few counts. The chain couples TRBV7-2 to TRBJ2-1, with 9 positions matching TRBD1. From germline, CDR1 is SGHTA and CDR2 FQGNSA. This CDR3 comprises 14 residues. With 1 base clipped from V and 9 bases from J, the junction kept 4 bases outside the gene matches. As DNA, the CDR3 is TGTGCCAGCAGCTTAGATGCGGGACAGGGTGAGCAGTTCTTC. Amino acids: CASSLDAGQGEQFF.

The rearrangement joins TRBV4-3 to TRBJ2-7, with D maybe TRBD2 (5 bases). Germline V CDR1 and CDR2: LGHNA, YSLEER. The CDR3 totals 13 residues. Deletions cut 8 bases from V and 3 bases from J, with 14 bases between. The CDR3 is CASWGALGYEQYF. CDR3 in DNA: TGCGCCAGCTGGGGAGCTTTGGGCTACGAGCAGTACTTC.